This entry features one T cell receptor (beta chain) sequence. The sample is drawn from a study of blood T cell repertoires in COVID-19. About the study: From T cells, B-cell-depleted T cells, or PBMCs came the material, which was cDNA or gDNA.

The repertoire was sequenced with immunoSEQ multiplex PCR; TCRdb's copy has only in-frame clones and lacks some. The table shows approximately 300,000 clones, with about 90% occurring only once. Per germline, CDR1 LGHDT and CDR2 YNNKEL (reference sequence). V was shortened by 4 bases and J by 7 bases, with 17 bases between the two germline ends. CDR3 length: 16 residues. Sequenced sample: PBMCs or T cells enriched from blood (not recorded which). The TCR comes from a woman aged 25 to 39 who had recovered from COVID-19. The genes are TRBV3-1 (or the pseudogene TRBV3-2) and TRBJ1-6; D is possibly TRBD1 (5 bases). The CDR3 bases are TGTGCCAGCAGCCTCAACCTGGGACTGAAGAATTCACCCCTCCACTTT. It translates to CASSLNLGLKNSPLHF.